This T cell receptor beta chain was identified during a study of Tregs in tolerant kidney transplant recipients. Notes on the study in general: Tolerant patients' donor-specific Tregs expanded beyond overall Tregs, suggesting antigen-driven growth.

Worth noting for this clone: What it recognizes is unknown.

This CDR3 comprises 15 residues. Germline V gene lookup returns CDR1 SGHAT and CDR2 FQNNGV. Deletions cut 1 base from V and 2 bases from J, with 12 bases between. This table comes from immunoSEQ multiplex PCR, and its TCRdb copy is limited to in-frame clones, with some not included. The table lists 50,000 to 80,000 clones, less than 98% of them singletons. Thawed PBMCs were FACS-sorted into unstimulated CD4+CD25+CD127- regulatory T cells, CD4+CD25- non-regulatory cells, CD4 and CD8 cells. Before regulatory T cell sorting, thawed PBMCs rested overnight at 37°C in about 190 IU/ml IL-2. The source is a human donor who received a combined kidney and bone marrow transplant. This chain uses TRBV11-2 with TRBJ2-7, with a possible D match to TRBD2 (6 bases). Sample: Tregs from blood, taken before the transplant. The CDR3 is CASSLVWGGAYEQYF. CDR3 in DNA: TGTGCCAGCAGCTTAGTTTGGGGCGGGGCCTACGAGCAGTACTTC.